A single sample gave rise to the 24 T cell receptor beta chains below, sequenced in a study of cytomegalovirus exposure and HLA in healthy donors. The study ran its PCR with 60 Vbeta and 13 Jbeta primers. TCRdb's table, derived via immunoSEQ multiplex PCR, lists solely in-frame clones and lacks some. The data show approximately 120,000 clones, with about 84% seen just once and 4% held by the top ten. The sequenced sample consisted of PBMCs. The receptors originated from a man aged 18 to 29 in good health and CMV-seropositive.

The chain combines TRBV10-2 with TRBJ2-5, with 10 positions matching TRBD2. This CDR3 is built from 14 residues. Germline V gene sequence: CDR1 WSHSY, CDR2 SAAADI. V lost 4 bases and J lost 6; bases outside the gene matches: 5. CDR3 region: CASSASGSLQTQYF. CDR3 in DNA: TGCGCCAGCAGTGCTAGCGGGAGTTTGCAGACCCAGTACTTC.

The chain has TRBV7-7 and TRBJ1-5; tentatively, D is TRBD1 (5 bases). The CDR3 runs 19 residues. Germline values: CDR1 SSHAT, CDR2 FNYEAQ (reference sequence). V was clipped by 1 base and J by 1 base, with 20 bases between them. The CDR3 loop is CASSLGVFGGSMSNQPQHF. The CDR3 nucleotides are TGTGCCAGCAGCTTAGGGGTTTTCGGGGGGAGTATGAGCAATCAGCCCCAGCATTTT.

V is TRBV4-1 and J is TRBJ2-7; 9 bases match TRBD1. This CDR3 spans 21 amino acids. Germline CDR1 MGHRA, CDR2 YSYEKL. V lost 1 base, J lost 9 bases, and 28 bases stayed unmatched. CDR3 DNA: TGCGCCAGCAGCCAAGTGGGGTCCGGGACAGGGTTAAATCAGCGCTTCTATGGGCAGTACTTC. Translation: CASSQVGSGTGLNQRFYGQYF.

This CDR3 reads CASSASPNTEAFF. CDR3 nucleotide sequence: TGTGCCAGCAGTGCCTCCCCTAACACTGAAGCTTTCTTT. V and J are TRBV6-1 and TRBJ1-1; no clear D. The V end was cut by 4 bases, the J end by 2 bases, with 8 bases between. The CDR3 runs to 13 residues. Germline-derived CDR1 and CDR2 are MNHNS and SASEGT.

The J gene is TRBJ2-7, the V gene TRBV5-4; 12 bases are a match to TRBD2. Per the germline V gene, CDR1 is SGHNT and CDR2 is YYREEE (reference sequence). This CDR3 is 16 amino acids long. The ends lost 4 bases at V and 5 bases at J; junction bases unmatched: 10. CDR3 sequence: CASSRLAGGLSDEQYF. Written as DNA, the CDR3 is TGTGCCAGCAGCCGTCTAGCGGGGGGGCTTAGCGACGAGCAGTACTTC. The whole variable domain, filled in from reference TRBV5-4 and TRBJ2-7, reads ETGVTQSPTHLIKTRGQQVTLRCSSQSGHNTVSWYQQALGQGPQFIFQYYREEENGRGNFPPRFSGLQFPNYSSELNVNALELDDSALYLCASSRLAGGLSDEQYFGPGTRLTVT.

This chain joins TRBV6-5 and TRBJ2-7, with a possible D match to TRBD2 (5 bases). The germline CDR1 and CDR2 sequences are MNHEY and SVGAGI. This CDR3 region has 13 residues. The V end lost 6 bases, the J end lost 7 bases, and 16 bases lay between the germline ends. The CDR3 spells CASRTGLAREQYF. The CDR3 DNA reads as TGTGCCAGCAGGACCGGACTCGCACGGGAGCAGTACTTC.

The chain employs TRBV2 and TRBJ2-2; TRBD2 matches at 8 bases. Per germline, CDR1 SNHLY and CDR2 FYNNEI. The trim removed 5 bases at V and 0 bases at J, leaving 2 bases unmatched. The CDR3 spans 15 residues. The DNA for the CDR3 is TGTGCCAGCAGTCCAGCGGGGGCGAACACCGGGGAGCTGTTTTTT. Its translation: CASSPAGANTGELFF.

The chain combines TRBV7-9 with TRBJ1-1; maybe TRBD1 (6 bases). Germline assignment: CDR1 SEHNR and CDR2 FQNEAQ (reference sequence). V lost 3 bases to trimming and J lost 1 base, with 12 bases between them. The CDR3 contains 15 residues. The CDR3 here is CASSLETGRNTEAFF. CDR3 coding DNA: TGTGCCAGCAGCTTGGAGACAGGAAGGAACACTGAAGCTTTCTTT.

This clone was counted a single time. The rearrangement joins TRBV30 to TRBJ2-1; no firm D call. There are 13 residues in the CDR3. Germline values: CDR1 GTSNPN, CDR2 SVGIG (reference sequence). V was trimmed by 1 base and J by 9 bases, leaving 13 bases between them. CDR3 residues: CAWSDVAASEQFF. CDR3 sequence (DNA): TGTGCCTGGAGTGATGTAGCAGCCAGTGAGCAGTTCTTC.

Details on this clone: An end of the junction differs from the germline gene, which may be a read error. The rearrangement uses TRBV5-1 and TRBJ1-4; D is possibly TRBD1 (6 bases). CDR3 length: 15 amino acids. The germline gives CDR1 SGHRS, CDR2 YFSETQ. For the CDR3, the DNA is TGCGCCAGCAGGTTGGTGGGGACAAAGGATGAAAAACTGTTTTTT. Amino acid sequence: CASRLVGTKDEKLFF.

This chain joins TRBV5-1 and TRBJ2-1; no firm D call. The length of the CDR3 is 15 residues. CDR1 and CDR2 from the germline V gene are SGHRS and YFSETQ. V was cut by 2 bases and J by 2 bases, with 11 bases left in between. CDR3 DNA sequence: TGCGCCAGCAGCTTTCTCTCAGGCCCCTACAATGAGCAGTTCTTC. As protein: CASSFLSGPYNEQFF.

V is TRBV7-2 and J is TRBJ1-1, with 9 bases matching TRBD1. Germline V gene lookup returns CDR1 SGHTA and CDR2 FQGNSA. Unmatched junction bases numbered 16, after V lost 5 bases and J lost 3 bases. The CDR3 is 18 residues long. CDR3 sequence (DNA): TGTGCCAGCAGCCCCCGGGACAGGGTCATCCAATTACACACTGAAGCTTTCTTT. It yields the protein CASSPRDRVIQLHTEAFF.

The chain combines TRBV10-3 with TRBJ2-2; D may be TRBD2 (7 bases). The CDR3 totals 16 residues. Germline V gene sequence: CDR1 ENHRY, CDR2 SYGVKD. Trimming cost V 8 bases and J 5 bases, with 21 bases left between them. CDR3 sequence: CAIGGRGGIVTGELFF. Here the CDR3 DNA reads TGTGCCATCGGGGGAAGGGGGGGCATCGTGACCGGGGAGCTGTTTTTT.

The chain joins TRBV27 to TRBJ2-7; D is possibly TRBD2 (6 bases). Germline CDR1 reads MNHEY; CDR2 reads SMNVEV (reference sequence). The CDR3 sequence is 13 residues long. Trimming pared 6 bases from V and 6 bases from J, leaving 15 bases between. The CDR3 protein is CASSRGTAGEQYF. In nucleotides, the CDR3 is TGTGCCAGCAGCCGTGGGACTGCGGGCGAGCAGTACTTC.

The chain combines TRBV2 with TRBJ2-3; D is possibly TRBD2 (5 bases). This CDR3 contains 14 residues. Germline V gives CDR1 SNHLY, CDR2 FYNNEI. V lost 6 bases and J lost 0, with 10 bases in between. This chain's CDR3 is CASSRDFSTDTQYF. DNA for the CDR3: TGTGCCAGCAGCCGGGATTTTAGCACAGATACGCAGTATTTT. Drawing the rest from reference TRBV2 and TRBJ2-3, the complete variable domain is EPEVTQTPSHQVTQMGQEVILRCVPISNHLYFYWYRQILGQKVEFLVSFYNNEISEKSEIFDDQFSVERPDGSNFTLKIRSTKLEDSAMYFCASSRDFSTDTQYFGPGTRLTVL.

The sample holds a few counts of this clone. The chain joins TRBV19 to TRBJ2-6, with D possibly matching TRBD1 (6 bases). This CDR3 region has 18 residues. Looked up from germline, CDR1 is LNHDA and CDR2 is SQIVND (reference sequence). The V gene lost 4 bases and the J gene lost 0 bases, with 16 bases spanning the gap. In DNA, the CDR3 is TGTGCCAGTAGTAGGGGCAGGGGCAACCCCTCTGGGGCCAACGTCCTGACTTTC. Residues: CASSRGRGNPSGANVLTF.

The chain carries TRBV11-3 and TRBJ2-1; D is unresolved. The CDR3 totals 13 residues. Germline assignment: CDR1 SGHNT and CDR2 YENEEA. The V end lost 1 base, the J end lost 4 bases, and 5 bases lay between the germline ends. The chain's CDR3 is CASSLVRYNEQFF. The CDR3 nucleotides read TGTGCCAGCAGCTTAGTCCGGTACAATGAGCAGTTCTTC.

The chain recombines TRBV7-6 with TRBJ2-3; 8 bases are a match to TRBD1. J gave up 5 bases and V 5 bases, and 6 bases lay outside the gene matches. The CDR3 runs to 14 residues. CDR1 is SGHVS and CDR2 is FNYEAQ in the germline V gene. The CDR3 sequence: CASSRDRLGDTQYF. CDR3 nucleotide sequence: TGTGCCAGCAGCCGGGACAGGTTGGGAGATACGCAGTATTTT.

This clone was recorded only once. The chain links TRBV7-9 to TRBJ2-1; 7 bases line up with TRBD1. The CDR3 runs 15 residues. Germline values: CDR1 SEHNR, CDR2 FQNEAQ (reference sequence). The V and J ends lost 5 bases and 0 bases, in that order; junction bases with no gene match: 4. Written as DNA, the CDR3 is TGTGCCAGCAGCCATACAGGGGTCTCCTACAATGAGCAGTTCTTC. Residues: CASSHTGVSYNEQFF.

This clone was observed a single time. The DNA for the CDR3 is TGCGCCAGCAGCCAAGTAATAGTCACCGGGGAGCTGTTTTTT. Amino acids: CASSQVIVTGELFF. This chain joins TRBV4-1 and TRBJ2-2; D gene unclear. Trimming took 1 base from V and 4 from J, leaving 7 bases between them. Germline V gene data show CDR1 as MGHRA and CDR2 as YSYEKL. This CDR3 comprises 14 residues.

The rearrangement joins TRBV5-1 to TRBJ2-2; 7 nucleotides line up with TRBD1. Germline CDR1 is SGHRS and CDR2 is YFSETQ. The CDR3 loop spans 15 amino acids. J lost 8 bases, V lost 4 bases, and 11 bases had no gene match. The CDR3 nucleotides are TGCGCCAGCAGCCCACGGACAGGCCGGTCGGGGGAGCTGTTTTTT. As protein: CASSPRTGRSGELFF. The full variable domain, rest sourced from reference TRBV5-1 and TRBJ2-2, is KAGVTQTPRYLIKTRGQQVTLSCSPISGHRSVSWYQQTPGQGLQFLFEYFSETQRNKGNFPGRFSGRQFSNSRSEMNVSTLELGDSALYLCASSPRTGRSGELFFGEGSRLTVL.

The chain has TRBV19 and TRBJ1-3; D not certain. Germline V gene sequence: CDR1 LNHDA, CDR2 SQIVND (reference sequence). With 10 bases removed from V and 0 bases from J, the gap between germline ends came to 13 bases. The CDR3 runs 14 residues. CDR3 sequence: CATLDPYSGNTIYF. For the CDR3, the DNA is TGTGCCACTCTAGACCCGTACTCTGGAAACACCATATATTTT.

The chain uses TRBV9 and TRBJ2-3; D gene ambiguous. V was trimmed by 3 bases and J by 1 base, leaving 15 bases between them. Germline-derived CDR1 and CDR2 are SGDLS and YYNGEE. The CDR3 length is 16 residues. The CDR3, as DNA: TGTGCCAGCAGCGGCGAATCAACTTTTGGCACAGATACGCAGTATTTT. Translated, it gives CASSGESTFGTDTQYF.

The gene calls are TRBV7-8 and TRBJ1-1, with a weak D call TRBD1 (5 bases). Between the trimmed V and J ends, which lost 5 bases and 1 base, there was a span of 11 bases. The CDR3 totals 14 residues. The germline CDR1 and CDR2 sequences are SGHVS and FQNEAQ. This CDR3 is CASSPRGGNTEAFF. As DNA, the CDR3 is TGTGCCAGCAGCCCCCGCGGGGGGAACACTGAAGCTTTCTTT.